A selection of T cell receptor beta chains follows, all from one sample in a study of beta chain features in type 1 diabetes. Sequencing used immunoSEQ multiplex PCR; TCRdb keeps in-frame clones, though not all of them. This table holds about 660,000 clones, about 14% found once. Sequenced input: naive CD4+ T cells from blood. Receptor source: a man aged 18 to 30 with type 1 diabetes. The CDR3 runs from the conserved cysteine through the conserved F or W. A D gene is named only where the DNA matches it firmly. Not all rows give a size; the values are once, few, many and, for expanded clones, a class.

TGTGCCAGCAGCCCCCCAGGGCTGAACACCGGGGAGCTGTTTTTT,CASSPPGLNTGELFF,TRBV9,TRBJ2-2,-,few,15
TGCGCCAGCAGCTTCCGGGGAAATAAAGGACCACAAGAGACCCAGTACTTC,CASSFRGNKGPQETQYF,TRBV5-1,TRBJ2-5,-,few,17
TGTGCCTTATTCCGGGGCGGCACTGAAGCTTTCTTT,CALFRGGTEAFF,TRBV2,TRBJ1-1,-,few,12
TGTGCCAGCAGCTGGCAAACCGTAGCGGGAAACACAGATACGCAGTATTTT,CASSWQTVAGNTDTQYF,TRBV7-2,TRBJ2-3,TRBD2,few,17
TGTGCCAGCAGTTTCAGACAGGTCTATGGCTACACCTTC,CASSFRQVYGYTF,TRBV28,TRBJ1-2,-,-,13
TGCGCCAGCAGCTTGGCCAGTATCACCGGGGAGCTGTTTTTT,CASSLASITGELFF,TRBV5-1,TRBJ2-2,-,few,14
TGTGCCAGCAGCCTCGACAGGGCAAATCAGCCCCAGCATTTT,CASSLDRANQPQHF,TRBV7-2,TRBJ1-5,TRBD1,-,14
TGCGCCAGCAGCCAGGACGGGCCGTCAGGGGGTCAGCCCCAGCATTTT,CASSQDGPSGGQPQHF,TRBV5-1,TRBJ1-5,TRBD1,-,16
TGCGCCAGCAGCTTGGTCCTAGGAGAGACCCAGTACTTC,CASSLVLGETQYF,TRBV5-1,TRBJ2-5,-,few,13
TGTGCCAGCTCACCACCGGTTTGGGTGGCAGGGGACAATGAGCAGTTCTTC,CASSPPVWVAGDNEQFF,TRBV18,TRBJ2-1,-,few,17
TGTGCCAGTAGTGTACGGAACAACTACGAGCAGTACTTC,CASSVRNNYEQYF,TRBV19,TRBJ2-7,-,-,13
TGTGCCTGGCCGATCACAGGGGAAGATGGGGTAACCTTC,CAWPITGEDGVTF,TRBV30,TRBJ1-2,TRBD1,-,13
TGTGCCATCAGCCCGGGGGATCTAAGCTACAATGAGCAGTTCTTC,CAISPGDLSYNEQFF,TRBV10-3,TRBJ2-1,-,-,15
TGCGCCAGCAGCCACAGGGTGTCCGGCGGCCCCTTGGCAACCGGGGAGCTGTTTTTT,CASSHRVSGGPLATGELFF,TRBV4-3,TRBJ2-2,-,few,19
TGTGCTAGTGGTTTGAGGGGGAACACTGAAGCTTTCTTT,CASGLRGNTEAFF,TRBV12-5,TRBJ1-1,-,-,13
TGTGCCAGCAGTTTGGCCTCCCGGGACACCGGCTACGAGCAGTACTTC,CASSLASRDTGYEQYF,TRBV28,TRBJ2-7,-,-,16
TGTGCCAGCAGCTTAGGTAGCGTTGGCACAGATACGCAGTATTTT,CASSLGSVGTDTQYF,TRBV7-2,TRBJ2-3,-,-,15
TGTGCCAGCAGCGGAATGGGTGGTGATGAGCAGTTCTTC,CASSGMGGDEQFF,TRBV7-2,TRBJ2-1,-,-,13
TGCGCCAGCAGCTTGGTGTTGGCGGAAGCAGATACGCAGTATTTT,CASSLVLAEADTQYF,TRBV5-1,TRBJ2-3,-,-,15
TGTGCCAGCAGTTTCGGGACAGATGCCTACGAGCAGTACTTC,CASSFGTDAYEQYF,TRBV9,TRBJ2-7,TRBD1,-,14
TGTGCCAGCAGTTACCCCCCGACAGAGCACGGGGAGCAGTACTTC,CASSYPPTEHGEQYF,TRBV6-7,TRBJ2-7,-,-,15
TGTGCCAGCAGCATCATTCGGAGGAACACAGATACGCAGTATTTT,CASSIIRRNTDTQYF,TRBV11-2,TRBJ2-3,-,-,15
TGCAGCGTTCAGGGCGGGAGCGACACTGAAGCTTTCTTT,CSVQGGSDTEAFF,TRBV29-1,TRBJ1-1,-,-,13
TGTGCCAGCAGTTCGGAAACGATAGTGCCCCAGCATTTT,CASSSETIVPQHF,TRBV6-6,TRBJ1-5,-,few,13
TGTGCCTGGAGTATCCTCCGCTACGAGCAGTACTTC,CAWSILRYEQYF,TRBV30,TRBJ2-7,-,-,12
TGTGCCAGCTCCGGGACCGAACTTTCCTATGGCTACACCTTC,CASSGTELSYGYTF,TRBV2,TRBJ1-2,-,few,14
TGTGCCAGCAGCTTAGGCCTAGCCAAAAACATTCAGTACTTC,CASSLGLAKNIQYF,TRBV7-2,TRBJ2-4,-,-,14
TGTGCCTGGAGTGTAGGAAGTGGAAAGGGAGGGTACGAGCAGTACTTC,CAWSVGSGKGGYEQYF,TRBV30,TRBJ2-7,TRBD2,-,16
TGTGCCTGGATATCGATTTTGGGGGGTGGCTACACCTTC,CAWISILGGGYTF,TRBV30,TRBJ1-2,-,few,13
TGCGCCAGCAGCTTGCCGACTAGCGATACGCAGTATTTT,CASSLPTSDTQYF,TRBV5-1,TRBJ2-3,TRBD2,-,13
TGTGCCAGTGGATTGACAGGAGAAAACATTCAGTACTTC,CASGLTGENIQYF,TRBV7-9,TRBJ2-4,-,few,13
TGTGCCAGCAGCGCCACAGGGGCCAACGTTAGGACCCAGTACTTC,CASSATGANVRTQYF,TRBV9,TRBJ2-5,TRBD1,-,15
TGTGCCAGCAGATACACTCACTCCTATAATTCACCCCTCCACTTT,CASRYTHSYNSPLHF,TRBV28,TRBJ1-6,-,-,15
TGTGCCAGTCTTACAACAGGGTTTTCCACTGAAGCTTTCTTT,CASLTTGFSTEAFF,TRBV19,TRBJ1-1,-,-,14
TGCAGCGTTGAGGGCGGGGGGGCCCAGTACTTC,CSVEGGGAQYF,TRBV29-1,TRBJ2-5,TRBD2,-,11
TGTGCCAGCAGTAAAACCCCACAGGGGACCTACAATGAGCAGTTCTTC,CASSKTPQGTYNEQFF,TRBV27,TRBJ2-1,TRBD1,few,16